This entry features one T cell receptor beta chain sequence. This sample was included in a study of blood T cell repertoires in COVID-19. On the study more broadly: The United States, Italy and Spain were the sources of the acute and convalescent COVID-19 samples. T cells, B-cell-depleted T cells, or PBMCs provided the cDNA or gDNA that served as material.

Authors' analysis steps: Estimation of nucleated cell counts relied on the amplification of reference gene primers. Data came from immunoSEQ multiplex PCR; TCRdb stores just in-frame clones and leaves some out. The DNA gave D and trimming, while V, J and clone size come from that table. The table lists approximately 69,000 clones, roughly 79% of them singletons, with about 15% in the top ten. This clonotype originated in a man aged 60-69 years with acute or convalescent COVID-19. The sequenced sample was peripheral blood.

The CDR3 nucleotides read TGTGCCAGCTCACCACCGGGACAGGTTTTACAGTACTTC. This gives the protein CASSPPGQVLQYF. This chain connects TRBV18 to TRBJ2-7; TRBD1 agrees at 8 bases. This CDR3 spans 13 amino acids. Germline V gene data show CDR1 as KGHSH and CDR2 as LQKENI. Trimming at V came to 0 bases and at J to 10 bases, leaving 5 bases not matched to a gene.